This T cell receptor (beta chain) was obtained from a study of CD8 T cells in ankylosing spondylitis. V lost 4 bases to trimming and J lost 8 bases; unmatched junction nucleotides: 11. This CDR3 contains 15 residues. From the 5' RACE reads, TCRdb called clonotypes with MiXCR, one entry per CDR3 protein. The repertoire holds more than 650,000 distinct CDR3 sequences, about 11% seen once, with roughly 0.51% in the top ten. Study-level findings and limits: Relatively rare in peripheral blood, disease-linked clones were also CD8+. A TCR beta motif of seven or eight highly homologous variants appeared characteristic of ankylosing spondylitis blood.

This clonotype was detected many times. Its target is unknown. This sequence originates from a male donor with ankylosing spondylitis. V usage is TRBV12-3 or TRBV12-4 and J usage is TRBJ1-1; the match to TRBD1 covers 9 bases. The sample was blood, either unsorted or a sorted T cell fraction (not recorded which). The CDR3: CASSYRDRVGKEAFF. The DNA for the CDR3 is TGTGCCAGCAGTTACCGGGACAGGGTTGGTAAAGAAGCTTTCTTT.